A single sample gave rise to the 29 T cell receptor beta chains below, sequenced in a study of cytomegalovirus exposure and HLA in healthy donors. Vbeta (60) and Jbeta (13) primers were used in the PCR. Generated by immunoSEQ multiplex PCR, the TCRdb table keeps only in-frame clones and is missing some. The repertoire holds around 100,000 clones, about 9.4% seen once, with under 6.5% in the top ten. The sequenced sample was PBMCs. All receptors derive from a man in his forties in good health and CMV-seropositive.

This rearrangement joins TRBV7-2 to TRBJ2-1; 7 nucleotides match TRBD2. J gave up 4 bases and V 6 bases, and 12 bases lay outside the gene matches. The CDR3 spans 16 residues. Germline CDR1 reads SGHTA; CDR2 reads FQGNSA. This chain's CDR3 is CASSMRGGSVYNEQFF. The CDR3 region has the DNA TGTGCCAGCAGTATGAGAGGCGGGAGCGTGTACAATGAGCAGTTCTTC.

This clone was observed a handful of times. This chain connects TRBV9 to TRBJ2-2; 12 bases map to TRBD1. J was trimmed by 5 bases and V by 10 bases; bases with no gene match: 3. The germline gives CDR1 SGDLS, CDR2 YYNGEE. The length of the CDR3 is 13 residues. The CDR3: CAGGQGATGELFF. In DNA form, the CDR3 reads TGTGCCGGGGGACAGGGGGCAACCGGGGAGCTGTTTTTT.

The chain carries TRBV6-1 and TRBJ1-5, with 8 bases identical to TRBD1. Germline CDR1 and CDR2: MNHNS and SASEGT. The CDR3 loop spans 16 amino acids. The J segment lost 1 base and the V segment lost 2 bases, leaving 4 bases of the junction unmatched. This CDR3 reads CASSEQGAFSNQPQHF. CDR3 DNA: TGTGCCAGCAGTGAACAGGGGGCGTTCAGCAATCAGCCCCAGCATTTT.

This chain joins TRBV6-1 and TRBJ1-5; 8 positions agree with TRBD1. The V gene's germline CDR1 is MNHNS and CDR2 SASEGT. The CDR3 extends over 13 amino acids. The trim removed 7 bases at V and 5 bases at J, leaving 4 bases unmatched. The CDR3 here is CASKGQGHQPQHF. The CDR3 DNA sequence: TGTGCCAGCAAAGGACAGGGCCATCAGCCCCAGCATTTT.

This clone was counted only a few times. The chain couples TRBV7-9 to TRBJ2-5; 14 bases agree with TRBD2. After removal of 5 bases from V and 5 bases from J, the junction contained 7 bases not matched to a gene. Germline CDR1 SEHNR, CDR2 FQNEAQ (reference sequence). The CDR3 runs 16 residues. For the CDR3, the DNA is TGTGCCAGCAGCCCGGGGACTAGCGGGAGCTGGGAGACCCAGTACTTC. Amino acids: CASSPGTSGSWETQYF.

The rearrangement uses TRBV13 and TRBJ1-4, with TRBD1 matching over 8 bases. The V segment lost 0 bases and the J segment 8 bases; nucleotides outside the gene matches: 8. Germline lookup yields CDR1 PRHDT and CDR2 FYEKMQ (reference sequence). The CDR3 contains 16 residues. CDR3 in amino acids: CASSLGQQGAGEKLFF. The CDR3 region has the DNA TGTGCCAGCAGCTTAGGCCAGCAGGGGGCTGGCGAAAAACTGTTTTTT.

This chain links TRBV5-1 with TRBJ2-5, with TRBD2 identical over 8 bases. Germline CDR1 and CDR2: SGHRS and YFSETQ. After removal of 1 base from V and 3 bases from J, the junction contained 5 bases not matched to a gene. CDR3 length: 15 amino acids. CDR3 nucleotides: TGCGCCAGCAGCTTGAGGAGCGGGAGCGAAGAGACCCAGTACTTC. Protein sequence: CASSLRSGSEETQYF.

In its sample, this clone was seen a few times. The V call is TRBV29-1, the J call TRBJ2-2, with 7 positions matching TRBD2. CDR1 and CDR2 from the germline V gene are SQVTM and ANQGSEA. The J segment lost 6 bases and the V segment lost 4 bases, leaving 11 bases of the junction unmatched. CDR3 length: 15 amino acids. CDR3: CSVVAGGRKSGELFF. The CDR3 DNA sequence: TGCAGCGTTGTGGCTGGCGGGAGAAAATCCGGGGAGCTGTTTTTT.

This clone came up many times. CDR3 residues: CASSFGTGGTTQYF. In DNA form, the CDR3 reads TGTGCCAGCAGTTTCGGGACAGGGGGAACTACGCAGTATTTT. V is TRBV6-5 and J is TRBJ2-3; 11 bases agree with TRBD1. Germline CDR1 and CDR2: MNHEY and SVGAGI. This CDR3 contains 14 residues. J gave up 8 bases and V 4 bases, and 5 bases lay outside the gene matches.

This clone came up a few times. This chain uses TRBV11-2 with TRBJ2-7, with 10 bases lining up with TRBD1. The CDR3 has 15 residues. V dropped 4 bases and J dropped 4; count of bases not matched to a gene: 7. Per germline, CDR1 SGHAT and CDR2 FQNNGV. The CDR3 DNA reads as TGTGCCAGCAGCTCCATTGGGGGACAGGGGTACGAGCAGTACTTC. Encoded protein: CASSSIGGQGYEQYF.

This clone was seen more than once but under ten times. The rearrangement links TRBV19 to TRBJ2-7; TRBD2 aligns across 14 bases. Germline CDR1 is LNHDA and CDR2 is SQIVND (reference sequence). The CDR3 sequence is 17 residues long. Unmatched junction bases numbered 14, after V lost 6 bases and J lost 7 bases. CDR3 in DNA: TGTGCCAGTAGCAGGCCGGGACTAGCGGGAGCCTCGGGGGAGCAGTACTTC. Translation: CASSRPGLAGASGEQYF.

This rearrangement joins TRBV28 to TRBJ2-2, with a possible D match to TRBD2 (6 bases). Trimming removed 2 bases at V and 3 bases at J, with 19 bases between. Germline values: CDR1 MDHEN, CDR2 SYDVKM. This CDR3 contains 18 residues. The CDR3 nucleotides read TGTGCCAGCAGTTTAGCCTTCTCCGGGGGATTCGACACCGGGGAGCTGTTTTTT. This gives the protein CASSLAFSGGFDTGELFF.

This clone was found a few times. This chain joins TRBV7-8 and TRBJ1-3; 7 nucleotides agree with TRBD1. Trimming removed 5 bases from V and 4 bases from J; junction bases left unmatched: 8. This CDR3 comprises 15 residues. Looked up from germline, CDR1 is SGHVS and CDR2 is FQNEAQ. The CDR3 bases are TGTGCCAGCAGCGACGTCAGGGGGTCAGGAAACACCATATATTTT. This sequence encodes CASSDVRGSGNTIYF.

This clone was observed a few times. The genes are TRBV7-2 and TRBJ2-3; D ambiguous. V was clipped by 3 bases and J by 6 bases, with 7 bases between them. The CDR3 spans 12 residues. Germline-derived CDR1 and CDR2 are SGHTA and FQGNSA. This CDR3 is CASSFSRDTQYF. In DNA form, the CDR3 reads TGTGCCAGCAGCTTCAGCAGGGATACGCAGTATTTT. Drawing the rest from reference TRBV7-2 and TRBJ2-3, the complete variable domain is GAGVSQSPSNKVTEKGKDVELRCDPISGHTALYWYRQSLGQGLEFLIYFQGNSAPDKSGLPSDRFSAERTGGSVSTLTIQRTQQEDSAVYLCASSFSRDTQYFGPGTRLTVL.

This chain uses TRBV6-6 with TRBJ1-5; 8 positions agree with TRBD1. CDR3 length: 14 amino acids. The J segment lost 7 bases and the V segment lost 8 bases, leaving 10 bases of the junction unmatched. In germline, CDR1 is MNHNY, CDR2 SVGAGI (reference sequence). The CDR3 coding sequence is TGTGCCAGCTGGACAGGGCGCGACGGGCAGCCCCAGCATTTT. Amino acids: CASWTGRDGQPQHF.

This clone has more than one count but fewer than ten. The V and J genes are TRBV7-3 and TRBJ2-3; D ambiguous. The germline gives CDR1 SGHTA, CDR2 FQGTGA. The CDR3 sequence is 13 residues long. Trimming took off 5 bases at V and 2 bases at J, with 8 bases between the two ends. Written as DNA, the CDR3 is TGTGCCAGCAGCCAATGGGCCACAGATACGCAGTATTTT. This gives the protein CASSQWATDTQYF.

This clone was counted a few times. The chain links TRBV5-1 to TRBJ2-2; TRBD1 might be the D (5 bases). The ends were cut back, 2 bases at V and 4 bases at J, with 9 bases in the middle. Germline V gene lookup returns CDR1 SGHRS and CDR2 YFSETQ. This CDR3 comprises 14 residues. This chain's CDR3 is CASSLTQGTGELFF. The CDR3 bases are TGCGCCAGCAGCTTAACCCAGGGCACCGGGGAGCTGTTTTTT.

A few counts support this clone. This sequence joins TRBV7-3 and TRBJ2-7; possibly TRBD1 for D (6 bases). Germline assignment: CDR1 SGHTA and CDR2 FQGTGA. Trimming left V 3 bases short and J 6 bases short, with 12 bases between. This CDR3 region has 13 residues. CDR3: CASSFGGRGEQYF. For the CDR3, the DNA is TGTGCCAGCAGCTTTGGGGGCAGGGGCGAGCAGTACTTC.

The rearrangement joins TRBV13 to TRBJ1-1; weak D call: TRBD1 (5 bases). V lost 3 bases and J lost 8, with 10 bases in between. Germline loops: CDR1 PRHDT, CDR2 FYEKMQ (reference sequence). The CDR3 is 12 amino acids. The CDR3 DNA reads TGTGCCAGCAGCTTTAGACAGCCCGAAGCTTTCTTT. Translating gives CASSFRQPEAFF.

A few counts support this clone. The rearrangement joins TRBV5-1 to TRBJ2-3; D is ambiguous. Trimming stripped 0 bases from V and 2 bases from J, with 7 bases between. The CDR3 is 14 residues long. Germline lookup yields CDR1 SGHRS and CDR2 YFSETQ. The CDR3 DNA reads TGCGCCAGCAGCTTGGGGGCCCTCACAGATACGCAGTATTTT. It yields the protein CASSLGALTDTQYF. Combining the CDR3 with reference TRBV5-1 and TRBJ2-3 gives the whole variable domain KAGVTQTPRYLIKTRGQQVTLSCSPISGHRSVSWYQQTPGQGLQFLFEYFSETQRNKGNFPGRFSGRQFSNSRSEMNVSTLELGDSALYLCASSLGALTDTQYFGPGTRLTVL.

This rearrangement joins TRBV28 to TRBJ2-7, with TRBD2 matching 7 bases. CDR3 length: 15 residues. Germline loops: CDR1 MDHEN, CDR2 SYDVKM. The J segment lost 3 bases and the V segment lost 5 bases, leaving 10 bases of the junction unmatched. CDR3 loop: CASSLPGLSHYEQYF. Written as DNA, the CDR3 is TGTGCCAGCAGTCTACCGGGACTATCCCACTACGAGCAGTACTTC.

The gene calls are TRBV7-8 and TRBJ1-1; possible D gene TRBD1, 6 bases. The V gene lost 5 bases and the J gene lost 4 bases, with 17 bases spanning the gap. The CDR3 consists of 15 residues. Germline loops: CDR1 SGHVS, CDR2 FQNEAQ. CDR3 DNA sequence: TGTGCCAGCAGCAGAGAACTACAGGGACGCACTGAAGCTTTCTTT. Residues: CASSRELQGRTEAFF.

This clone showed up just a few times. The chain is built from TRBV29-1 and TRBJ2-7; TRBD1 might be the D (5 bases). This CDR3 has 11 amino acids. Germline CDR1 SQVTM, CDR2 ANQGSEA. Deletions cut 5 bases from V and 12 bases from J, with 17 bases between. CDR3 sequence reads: CSVNQGGRGYF. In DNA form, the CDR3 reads TGCAGCGTTAATCAGGGTGGTAGGGGGTACTTC.

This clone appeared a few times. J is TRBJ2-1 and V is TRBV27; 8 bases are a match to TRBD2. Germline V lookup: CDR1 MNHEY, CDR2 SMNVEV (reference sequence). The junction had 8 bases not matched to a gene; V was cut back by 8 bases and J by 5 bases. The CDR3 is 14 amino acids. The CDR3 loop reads CASRSGLGDNEQFF. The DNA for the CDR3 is TGTGCCAGCCGATCGGGACTAGGGGACAATGAGCAGTTCTTC.

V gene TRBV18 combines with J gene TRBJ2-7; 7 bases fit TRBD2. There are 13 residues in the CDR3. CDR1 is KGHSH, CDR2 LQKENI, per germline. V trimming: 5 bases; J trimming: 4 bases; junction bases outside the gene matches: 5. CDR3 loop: CASSAGEVYEQYF. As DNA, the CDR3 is TGTGCCAGCTCAGCGGGAGAGGTATACGAGCAGTACTTC.

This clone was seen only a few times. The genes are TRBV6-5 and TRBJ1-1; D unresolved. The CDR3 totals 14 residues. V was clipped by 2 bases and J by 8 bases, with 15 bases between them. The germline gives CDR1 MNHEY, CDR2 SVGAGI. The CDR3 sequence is CASSYVPDTPEAFF. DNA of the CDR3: TGTGCCAGCAGTTACGTTCCAGACACTCCAGAAGCTTTCTTT.

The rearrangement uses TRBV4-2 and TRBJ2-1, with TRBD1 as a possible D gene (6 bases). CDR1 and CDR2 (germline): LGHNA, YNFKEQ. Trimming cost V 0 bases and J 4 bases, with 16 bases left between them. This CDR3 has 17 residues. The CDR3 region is CASSQDSYLDRYNEQFF. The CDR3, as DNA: TGTGCCAGCAGCCAAGATAGTTACTTAGACAGGTACAATGAGCAGTTCTTC.

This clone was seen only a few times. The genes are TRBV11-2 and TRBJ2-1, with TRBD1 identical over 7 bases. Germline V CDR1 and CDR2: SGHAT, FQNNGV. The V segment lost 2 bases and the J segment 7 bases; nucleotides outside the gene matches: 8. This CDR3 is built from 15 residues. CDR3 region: CASSLQGTVGNEQFF. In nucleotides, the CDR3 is TGTGCCAGCAGCTTACAGGGGACAGTGGGGAATGAGCAGTTCTTC.

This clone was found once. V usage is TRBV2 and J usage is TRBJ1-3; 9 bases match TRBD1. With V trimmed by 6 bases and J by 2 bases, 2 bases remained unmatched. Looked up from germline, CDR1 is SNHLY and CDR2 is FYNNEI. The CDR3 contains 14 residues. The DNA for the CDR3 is TGTGCCAGCAGACAGGGGGCGGCTGGAAACACCATATATTTT. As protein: CASRQGAAGNTIYF. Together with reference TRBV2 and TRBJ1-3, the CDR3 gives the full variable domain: EPEVTQTPSHQVTQMGQEVILRCVPISNHLYFYWYRQILGQKVEFLVSFYNNEISEKSEIFDDQFSVERPDGSNFTLKIRSTKLEDSAMYFCASRQGAAGNTIYFGEGSWLTVV.